These T cell receptor beta chains were read from a single sample in a study of blood T cell repertoires in COVID-19. Data came from immunoSEQ multiplex PCR; TCRdb stores just in-frame clones and leaves some out. Of 400,000 to 450,000 clones in the sample, 90% were seen once. Input material: PBMCs or T cells enriched from blood (not recorded which). Every receptor here comes from a man between 18 and 35 years old who had recovered from COVID-19. Each CDR3 is given with its conserved first and last residue. D genes are given only for firm matches. Expanded clones are given a class, and other clones once, few, many or no size at all.

D gene,J gene,V gene,clone size,CDR3 DNA,CDR3 protein
.,TRBJ1-2,TRBV7-2,.,TGTGCCAGCAGCCCCCGGACAGATAACTATGGCTACACCTTC,CASSPRTDNYGYTF
TRBD1,TRBJ1-6,TRBV5-1,.,TGCGCCAGCAGCCTAGGACAGGGGGCGGATTCACCCCTCCACTTT,CASSLGQGADSPLHF
.,TRBJ1-3,TRBV9,.,TGTGCCAGCAGCGTAGGGCAGAACGGAAACACCATATATTTT,CASSVGQNGNTIYF
TRBD1,TRBJ1-2,TRBV18,.,TGTGCCAGCTCACCTACGACAGGGGGCGGCTATGGCTACACCTTC,CASSPTTGGGYGYTF
TRBD2,TRBJ2-1,TRBV7-3,.,TGTGCCAGCAGCTTTGGCGGGGGGAACAATGAGCAGTTCTTC,CASSFGGGNNEQFF
.,TRBJ1-2,TRBV14,.,TGTGCCAGCAGCCAAGATCGGGGAGCCTATGGCTACACCTTC,CASSQDRGAYGYTF
.,TRBJ2-7,TRBV21-1,.,TGTGCCAGCATTTGGACAGGGTGCCACGAGCAGTACTTC,CASIWTGCHEQYF
TRBD1,TRBJ1-2,TRBV27,.,TGTGCCAGCAGTCTCGGGACAGCCTATGGCTACACCTTC,CASSLGTAYGYTF
.,TRBJ2-7,TRBV21-1,.,TGTGCCAGCAGCAAATCCCCTGGTGGGGCGGGAGTGGTGGAAAACGAGCAGTACTTC,CASSKSPGGAGVVENEQYF
.,TRBJ1-1,TRBV6-5,.,TGTGCCAGCAGTTACGGATCAGGGTTTAATGAAGCTTTCTTT,CASSYGSGFNEAFF
.,TRBJ1-2,TRBV12-5,.,TGTGCTAGTGGTTTGGCCTGGGACACGAGCTATGGCTACACCTTC,CASGLAWDTSYGYTF
TRBD2,TRBJ2-3,TRBV6-4,.,TGTGCCAGCATTCCGGGGGGCGGGGGGTCCCCTAGCACAGATACGCAGTATTTT,CASIPGGGGSPSTDTQYF
TRBD2,TRBJ2-7,TRBV28,.,TGTGCCAGCAGTTTCACCGGGCTAGCGGGGGGCCTTGGGGAGCAGTACTTC,CASSFTGLAGGLGEQYF
.,TRBJ1-2,TRBV6-4,.,TGTGCCAGCAGTGATGGGGAGTATGGCTACACCTTC,CASSDGEYGYTF
.,TRBJ1-2,TRBV19,.,TGTGCCAGTAGTATTAGGACAGACTATGGCTACACCTTC,CASSIRTDYGYTF
TRBD2,TRBJ2-7,TRBV9,.,TGTGCCAGCAGCGTAGAGGCGACTAGCAGCTACGAGCAGTACTTC,CASSVEATSSYEQYF
TRBD1,TRBJ1-2,TRBV3-1/TRBV3-2,.,TGTGCCAGCAGCCACGAACAGGGGGCGCTTGGCTACACCTTC,CASSHEQGALGYTF
TRBD1,TRBJ1-2,TRBV19,.,TGTGCCAGCCGGCAAAGGACAGGGAACTATGGCTACACCTTC,CASRQRTGNYGYTF
TRBD1,TRBJ1-1,TRBV10-2,.,TGCGCCAGCAGCAATAGGGGACAGGGGGCCCTGAACACTGAAGCTTTCTTT,CASSNRGQGALNTEAFF
.,TRBJ1-1,TRBV7-3,.,TGTGCCAGCAGCCGTACCGTTACAAATGAAGCTTTCTTT,CASSRTVTNEAFF
TRBD2,TRBJ2-7,TRBV15,.,TGTGCCACCAGCAGAGAACTAGCGTCGAGCGAGCAGTACTTC,CATSRELASSEQYF
TRBD1,TRBJ1-4,TRBV25-1,.,TGTGCCAGCAGTTCAGGGGGCGGCCTGTTTTTT,CASSSGGGLFF
TRBD1,TRBJ1-2,TRBV7-9,.,TGTGCCAGCAGCCTAAGGACAGGGCATGGCTACACCTTC,CASSLRTGHGYTF
.,TRBJ1-5,TRBV10-3,.,TGTGCCATCACAGGGGATCGGAATCAGCCCCAGCATTTT,CAITGDRNQPQHF
TRBD2,TRBJ2-5,TRBV5-1,.,TGCGCCAGCAGCTACCAGGGAGGGAATGGGGCCCAGTACTTC,CASSYQGGNGAQYF
TRBD2,TRBJ2-7,TRBV12-3/TRBV12-4,.,TGTGCCAGTACTAGCGGAAGCTCCTACGAGCAGTACTTC,CASTSGSSYEQYF
TRBD1,TRBJ1-1,TRBV7-2,.,TGTGCCAGCAGCTTAGCCCAGGCAGGGGGCACCACTGAAGCTTTCTTT,CASSLAQAGGTTEAFF
.,TRBJ1-3,TRBV5-6,.,TGTGCCAGCAGCCGGGGTGGGGTGTCTGGAAACACCATATATTTT,CASSRGGVSGNTIYF
TRBD2,TRBJ2-1,TRBV5-1,.,TGCGCCAGCAGCTTGGGTAGGCTAGCGGGTTTTAACAATGAGCAGTTCTTC,CASSLGRLAGFNNEQFF
.,TRBJ2-7,TRBV27,.,TGTGCCAGCAGTTTCGGGCAGGGGGGTGTGGGCGAGCAGTACTTC,CASSFGQGGVGEQYF
TRBD2,TRBJ2-5,TRBV3-1/TRBV3-2,.,TGTGCCAGCAGCCAAGTGGTAGCGGGAGGAGGGGAGACCCAGTACTTC,CASSQVVAGGGETQYF
TRBD2,TRBJ2-7,TRBV5-5,.,TGTGCCAGCAGCCTGACTAGCGGGAGAAGCGAGCAGTACTTC,CASSLTSGRSEQYF
TRBD1,TRBJ2-7,TRBV5-5,.,TGTGCCAGCAGCATCAGGACAGGGTTTCCCTACGAGCAGTACTTC,CASSIRTGFPYEQYF
TRBD2,TRBJ2-5,TRBV7-6,.,TGTGCCAGCAGCTTGGGACTAGCGGGTGAGGTCGTGGAGACCCAGTACTTC,CASSLGLAGEVVETQYF
.,TRBJ1-5,TRBV28,.,TGTGCCAGCAGGGGGACACAGTTTTACCTGAATCAGCCCCAGCATTTT,CASRGTQFYLNQPQHF
TRBD1,TRBJ2-3,TRBV5-4,many,TGTGCCAGCAGCTCCCCGGGACAGGGCACCGATACGCAGTATTTT,CASSSPGQGTDTQYF
TRBD1,TRBJ1-2,TRBV3-1/TRBV3-2,.,TGTGCCAGCAGCCAAGGACAGGGGGGCTATGGCTACACCTTC,CASSQGQGGYGYTF
TRBD1,TRBJ1-3,TRBV11-2,.,TGTGCCAGCAGCTTAGGACAGGGAGGTGGAAACACCATATATTTT,CASSLGQGGGNTIYF
TRBD2,TRBJ2-5,TRBV24-1,.,TGTGCCACGTCGGGAGGGCGGTCGGAGACCCAGTACTTC,CATSGGRSETQYF
.,TRBJ1-1,TRBV2,.,TGTGCCAGCAGTGGGACAGCCGGACATTCGAACACTGAAGCTTTCTTT,CASSGTAGHSNTEAFF
.,TRBJ1-4,TRBV9,.,TGTGCCAGCAGCGGGGACTACCGGGGTGAAAAACTGTTTTTT,CASSGDYRGEKLFF
.,TRBJ1-6,TRBV19,.,TGTGCCAGTAGTGAGGCGTTCGCTTCACCCCTCCACTTT,CASSEAFASPLHF
TRBD2,TRBJ2-1,TRBV2,.,TGTGCCAGCAATTTGAATTGGGACTACTCCTACAATGAGCAGTTCTTC,CASNLNWDYSYNEQFF
.,TRBJ1-1,TRBV7-2,.,TGTGCCAGCAGCATGGGACACGTGAACACTGAAGCTTTCTTT,CASSMGHVNTEAFF
TRBD1,TRBJ1-1,TRBV7-9,.,TGTGCCAGCAGCTTCCCGACAGGGGAAGCAGATACTGAAGCTTTCTTT,CASSFPTGEADTEAFF